The sequence of this T cell receptor beta chain was determined in a study of T cell responses to AZD1222 COVID-19 vaccine. The method was immunoSEQ multiplex PCR; TCRdb's version includes in-frame clones alone and lacks a portion of them. Here the sample spans about 140,000 clones, approximately 90% being singletons. This clone was seen once. Its antigen is not known. The V and J ends lost 6 bases and 2 bases respectively, with 10 bases between them. The CDR3 length is 13 residues. General study points: Two AZD1222 doses significantly raised spike-specific TCR breadth and depth over controls. None of the repertoires were sampled until the peak T cell response had passed. It should be noted that donors were predominantly white British and more often female, and clonal diversity was possibly underestimated.

The genes are TRBV12-3 or TRBV12-4 and TRBJ1-1; D is unresolved. The sample in question was peripheral blood, obtained 28 days after the second AZD1222 dose. The receptor's source is an adult who received the AZD1222 COVID-19 vaccine. The CDR3 spells CASSLKGNTEAFF. CDR3 nucleotide sequence: TGTGCCAGCAGCCTAAAAGGAAACACTGAAGCTTTCTTT.